The present TCR beta chain was sequenced within a study of T cells in Graves' hyperthyroidism and ophthalmopathy. Study results and limitations: The model identified upcoming ophthalmopathy a median about 7.1 months ahead of onset. Ophthalmopathy was distinguished from stable hyperthyroidism by 13 V-J signatures. Blood shared most expanded thyroid clonotypes above 0.001.

The CDR3 extends over 15 amino acids. In germline, CDR1 is SGDLS, CDR2 YYNGEE. Germline trimming cut 0 bases from V and 3 bases from J; bases unmatched to any gene: 4. This clonotype was observed at least ten times. Its cognate antigen is unknown. There were TCR beta CDR3 regions amplified from RNA transcripts. The TCR CDR3 was amplified in a first-round RT-PCR using the HTBI primer set. TCRdb used MiXCR to reprocess the multiplex PCR reads, holding one entry per CDR3 protein. This table holds about 690,000 distinct CDR3 sequences, 17% found once. What was sequenced was blood. This TCR derives from a man aged 45-65 years with Graves' hyperthyroidism. The V and J genes are TRBV9 and TRBJ2-7, with 9 bases that match TRBD2. The CDR3 region is CASSVETSGVYEQYF. The CDR3, as DNA: TGTGCCAGCAGCGTAGAGACTAGCGGAGTCTACGAGCAGTACTTC.